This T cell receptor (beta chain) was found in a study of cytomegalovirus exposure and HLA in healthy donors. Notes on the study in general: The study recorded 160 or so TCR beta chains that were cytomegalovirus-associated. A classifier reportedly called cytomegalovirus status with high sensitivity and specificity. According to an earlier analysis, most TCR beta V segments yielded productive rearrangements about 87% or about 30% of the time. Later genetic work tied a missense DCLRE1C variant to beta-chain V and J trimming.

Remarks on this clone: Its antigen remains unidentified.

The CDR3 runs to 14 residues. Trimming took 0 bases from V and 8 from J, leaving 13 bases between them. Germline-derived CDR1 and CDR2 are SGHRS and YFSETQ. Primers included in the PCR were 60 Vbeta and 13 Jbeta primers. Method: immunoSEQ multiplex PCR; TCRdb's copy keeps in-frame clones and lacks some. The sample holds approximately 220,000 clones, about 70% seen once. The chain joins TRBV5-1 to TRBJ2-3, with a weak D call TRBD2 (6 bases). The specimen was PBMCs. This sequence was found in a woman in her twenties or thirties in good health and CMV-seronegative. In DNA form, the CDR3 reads TGCGCCAGCAGCTTGGAGGAGGGGCGGGTTACGCAGTATTTT. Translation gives CASSLEEGRVTQYF.